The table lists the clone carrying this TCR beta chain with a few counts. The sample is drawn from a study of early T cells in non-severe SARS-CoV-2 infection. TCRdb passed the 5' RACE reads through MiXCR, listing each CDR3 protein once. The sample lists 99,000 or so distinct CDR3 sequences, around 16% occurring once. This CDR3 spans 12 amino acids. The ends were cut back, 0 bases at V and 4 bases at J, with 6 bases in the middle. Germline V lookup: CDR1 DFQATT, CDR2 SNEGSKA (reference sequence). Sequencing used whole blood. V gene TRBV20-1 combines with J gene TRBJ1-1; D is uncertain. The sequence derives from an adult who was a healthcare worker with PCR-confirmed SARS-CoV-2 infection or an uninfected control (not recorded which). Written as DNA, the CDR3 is TGCAGTGCTAGAGATGGGGTCACTGAAGCTTTCTTT. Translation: CSARDGVTEAFF.